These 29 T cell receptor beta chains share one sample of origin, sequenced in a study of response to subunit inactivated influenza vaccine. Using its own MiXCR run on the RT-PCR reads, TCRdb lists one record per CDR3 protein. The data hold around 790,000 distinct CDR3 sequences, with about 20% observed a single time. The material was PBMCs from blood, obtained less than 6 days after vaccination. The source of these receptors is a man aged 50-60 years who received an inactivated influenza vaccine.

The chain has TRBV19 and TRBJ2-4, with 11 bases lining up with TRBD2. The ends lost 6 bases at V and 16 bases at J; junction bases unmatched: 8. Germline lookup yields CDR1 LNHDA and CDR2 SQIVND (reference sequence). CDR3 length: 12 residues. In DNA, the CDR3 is TGTGCCAGTAGGCGGACTAGCGGGCCCTCTTACTTC. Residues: CASRRTSGPSYF.

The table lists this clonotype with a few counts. CDR3 sequence (DNA): TGTGCCATCAGTGATTCGGTCAGGGGCAATCAGCCCCAGCATTTT. Its translation: CAISDSVRGNQPQHF. V and J are TRBV10-3 and TRBJ1-5; TRBD1 is a possible D gene (5 bases). The CDR3 sequence is 15 residues long. V was cut by 3 bases and J by 2 bases, with 11 bases left in between. Germline V lookup: CDR1 ENHRY, CDR2 SYGVKD.

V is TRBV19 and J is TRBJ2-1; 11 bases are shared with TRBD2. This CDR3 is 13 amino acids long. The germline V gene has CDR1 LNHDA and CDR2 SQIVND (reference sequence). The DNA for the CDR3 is TGTGGTTCAGGGGGACTAGCGGCGAATGAGCAGTTCTTC. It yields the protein CGSGGLAANEQFF.

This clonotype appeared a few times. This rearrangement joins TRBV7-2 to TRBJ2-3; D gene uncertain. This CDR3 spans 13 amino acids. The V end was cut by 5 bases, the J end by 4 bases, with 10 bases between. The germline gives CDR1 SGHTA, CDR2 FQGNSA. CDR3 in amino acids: CASSSPGADTQYF. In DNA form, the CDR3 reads TGTGCCAGCAGCAGCCCTGGGGCAGATACGCAGTATTTT. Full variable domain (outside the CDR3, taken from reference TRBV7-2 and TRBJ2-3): GAGVSQSPSNKVTEKGKDVELRCDPISGHTALYWYRQSLGQGLEFLIYFQGNSAPDKSGLPSDRFSAERTGGSVSTLTIQRTQQEDSAVYLCASSSPGADTQYFGPGTRLTVL.

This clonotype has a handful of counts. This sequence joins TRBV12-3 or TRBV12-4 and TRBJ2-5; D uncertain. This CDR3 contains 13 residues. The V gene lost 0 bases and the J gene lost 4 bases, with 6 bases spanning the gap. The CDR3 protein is CASSLAAAETQYF. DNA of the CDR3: TGTGCCAGCAGTTTAGCGGCAGCAGAGACCCAGTACTTC.

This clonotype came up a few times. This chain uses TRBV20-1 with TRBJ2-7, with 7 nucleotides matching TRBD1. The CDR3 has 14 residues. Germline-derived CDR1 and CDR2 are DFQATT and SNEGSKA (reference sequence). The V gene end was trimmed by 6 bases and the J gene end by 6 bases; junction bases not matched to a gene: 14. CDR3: CSAQTKDRESEQYF. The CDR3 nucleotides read TGCAGTGCCCAGACGAAAGACAGGGAATCCGAGCAGTACTTC.

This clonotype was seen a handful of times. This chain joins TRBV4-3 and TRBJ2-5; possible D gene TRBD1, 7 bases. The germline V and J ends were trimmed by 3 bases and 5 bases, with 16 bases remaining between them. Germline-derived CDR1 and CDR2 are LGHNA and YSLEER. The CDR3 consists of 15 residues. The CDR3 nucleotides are TGCGCCAGCAGCCACTCGATGCAGGGGGGTGAGACCCAGTACTTC. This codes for CASSHSMQGGETQYF.

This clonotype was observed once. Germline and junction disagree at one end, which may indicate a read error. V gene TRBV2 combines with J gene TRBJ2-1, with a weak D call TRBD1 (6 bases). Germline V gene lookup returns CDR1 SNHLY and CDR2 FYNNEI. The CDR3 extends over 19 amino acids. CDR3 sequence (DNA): TGTGCCATCAGTTTAGGGGGAGTTTTATCGGGACACTCGTTTAGTGAGCAGTTCTTC. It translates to CAISLGGVLSGHSFSEQFF. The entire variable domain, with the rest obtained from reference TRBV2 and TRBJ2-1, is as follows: EPEVTQTPSHQVTQMGQEVILRCVPISNHLYFYWYRQILGQKVEFLVSFYNNEISEKSEIFDDQFSVERPDGSNFTLKIRSTKLEDSAMYFCAISLGGVLSGHSFSEQFFGPGTRLTVL.

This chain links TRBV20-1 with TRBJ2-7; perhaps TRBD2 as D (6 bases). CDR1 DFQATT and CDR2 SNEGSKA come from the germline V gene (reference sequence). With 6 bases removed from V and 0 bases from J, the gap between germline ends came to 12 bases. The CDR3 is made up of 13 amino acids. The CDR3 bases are TGCAGTGCCTCCGGGACTCACTCCTACGAGCAGTACTTC. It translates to CSASGTHSYEQYF.

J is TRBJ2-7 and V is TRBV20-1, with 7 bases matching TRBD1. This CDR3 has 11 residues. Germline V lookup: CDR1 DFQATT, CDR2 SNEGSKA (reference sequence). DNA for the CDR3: TGCAGAGGGGACAGAGACTACGAGCAGTACTTC. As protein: CRGDRDYEQYF.

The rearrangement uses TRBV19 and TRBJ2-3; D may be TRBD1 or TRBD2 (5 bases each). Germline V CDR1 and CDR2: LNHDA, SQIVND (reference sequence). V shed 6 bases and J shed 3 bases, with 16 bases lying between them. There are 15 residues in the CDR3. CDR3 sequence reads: CASRPVRGRTDTQYF. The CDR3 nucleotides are TGTGCCAGTAGACCCGTCCGGGGCAGGACAGATACGCAGTATTTT.

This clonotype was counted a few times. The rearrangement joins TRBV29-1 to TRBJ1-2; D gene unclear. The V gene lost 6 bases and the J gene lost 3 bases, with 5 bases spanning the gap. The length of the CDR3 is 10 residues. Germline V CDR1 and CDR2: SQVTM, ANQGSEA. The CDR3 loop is CSVSHYGYTF. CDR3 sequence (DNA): TGCAGCGTCTCCCACTATGGCTACACCTTC.

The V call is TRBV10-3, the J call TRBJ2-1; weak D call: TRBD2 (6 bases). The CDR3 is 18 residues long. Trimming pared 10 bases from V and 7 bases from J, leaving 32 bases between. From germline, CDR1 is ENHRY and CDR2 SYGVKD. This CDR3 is CATNLAGLTPRGPNEQFF. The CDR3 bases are TGTGCCACCAACTTGGCGGGGCTAACCCCCCGAGGACCTAATGAGCAGTTCTTC.

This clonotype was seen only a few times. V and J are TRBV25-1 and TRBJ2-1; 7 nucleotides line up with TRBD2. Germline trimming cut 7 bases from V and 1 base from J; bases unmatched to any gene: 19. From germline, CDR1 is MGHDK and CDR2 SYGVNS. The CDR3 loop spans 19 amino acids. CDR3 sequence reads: CASTPPRAGRLASYNEQFF. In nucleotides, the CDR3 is TGTGCCAGCACTCCCCCACGGGCAGGGAGACTAGCATCCTACAATGAGCAGTTCTTC.

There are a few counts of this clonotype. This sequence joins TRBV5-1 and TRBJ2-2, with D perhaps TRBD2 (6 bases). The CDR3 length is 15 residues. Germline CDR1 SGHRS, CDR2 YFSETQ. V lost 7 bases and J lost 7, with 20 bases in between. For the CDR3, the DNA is TGCGCCAGCGGCCTGACTAGTTTCGGTAGCGGGGAGCTGTTTTTT. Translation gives CASGLTSFGSGELFF. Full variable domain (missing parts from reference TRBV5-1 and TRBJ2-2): KAGVTQTPRYLIKTRGQQVTLSCSPISGHRSVSWYQQTPGQGLQFLFEYFSETQRNKGNFPGRFSGRQFSNSRSEMNVSTLELGDSALYLCASGLTSFGSGELFFGEGSRLTVL.

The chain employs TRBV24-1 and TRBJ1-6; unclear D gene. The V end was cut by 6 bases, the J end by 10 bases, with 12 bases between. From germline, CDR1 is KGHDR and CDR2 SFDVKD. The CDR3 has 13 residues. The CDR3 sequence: CATSSTVGSPLHF. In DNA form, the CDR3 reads TGTGCCACCAGTTCAACCGTTGGATCACCCCTCCACTTT.

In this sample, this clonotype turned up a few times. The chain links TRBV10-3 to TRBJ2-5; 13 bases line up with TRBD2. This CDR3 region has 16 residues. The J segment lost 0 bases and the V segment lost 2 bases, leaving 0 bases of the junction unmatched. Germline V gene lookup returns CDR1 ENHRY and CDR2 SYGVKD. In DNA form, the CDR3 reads TGTGCCATCAGTGAGGGACTAGCGGGGGACCAAGAGACCCAGTACTTC. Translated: CAISEGLAGDQETQYF.

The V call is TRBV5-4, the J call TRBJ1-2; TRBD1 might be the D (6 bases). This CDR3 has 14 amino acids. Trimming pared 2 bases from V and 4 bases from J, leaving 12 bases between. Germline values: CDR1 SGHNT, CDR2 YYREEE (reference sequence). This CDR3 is CASSFRGASYGYTF. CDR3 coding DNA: TGTGCCAGCAGCTTTCGGGGGGCTTCCTATGGCTACACCTTC. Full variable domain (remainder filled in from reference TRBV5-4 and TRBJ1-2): ETGVTQSPTHLIKTRGQQVTLRCSSQSGHNTVSWYQQALGQGPQFIFQYYREEENGRGNFPPRFSGLQFPNYSSELNVNALELDDSALYLCASSFRGASYGYTFGSGTRLTVV.

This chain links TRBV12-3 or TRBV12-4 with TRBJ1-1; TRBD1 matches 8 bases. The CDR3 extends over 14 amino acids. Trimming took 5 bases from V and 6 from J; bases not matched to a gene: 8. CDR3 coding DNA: TGTGCCAGCAGTCTGGACAGGGTGCGGGCTGAAGCTTTCTTT. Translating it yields CASSLDRVRAEAFF.

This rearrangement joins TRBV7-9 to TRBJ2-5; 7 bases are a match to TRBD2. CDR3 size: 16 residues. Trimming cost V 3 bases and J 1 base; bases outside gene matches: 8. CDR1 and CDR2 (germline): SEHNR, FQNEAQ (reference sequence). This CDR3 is CASSFGNSGSQETQYF. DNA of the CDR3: TGTGCCAGCAGCTTCGGGAATAGCGGGTCCCAAGAGACCCAGTACTTC.

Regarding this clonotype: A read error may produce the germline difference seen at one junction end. DNA for the CDR3: TGTGCCACCAGTTACAGGGCAGGCCGGTCCTACGAGCAGTACTTC. Residues: CATSYRAGRSYEQYF. The chain uses TRBV6-2 or TRBV6-3 and TRBJ2-7, with a possible D match to TRBD1 (6 bases). The CDR3 has 15 residues. Per the germline V gene, CDR1 is MNHEY and CDR2 is SVGEGT.

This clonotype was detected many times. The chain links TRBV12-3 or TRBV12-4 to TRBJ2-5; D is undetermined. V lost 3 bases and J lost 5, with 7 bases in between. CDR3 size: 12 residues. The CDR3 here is CASSFTGETQYF. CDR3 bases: TGTGCCAGCAGTTTTACGGGCGAGACCCAGTACTTC.

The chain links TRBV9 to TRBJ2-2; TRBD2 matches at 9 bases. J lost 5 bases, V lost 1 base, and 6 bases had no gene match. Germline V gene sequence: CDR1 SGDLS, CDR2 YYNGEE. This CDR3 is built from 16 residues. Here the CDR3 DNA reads TGTGCCAGCAGCGTATTAGCGGGAGATTTTACCGGGGAGCTGTTTTTT. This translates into CASSVLAGDFTGELFF.

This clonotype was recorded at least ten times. The CDR3 nucleotides are TGTGCCAGCAGTTTACCCAGCACCGGGGAGCTGTTTTTT. Its protein is CASSLPSTGELFF. The J gene is TRBJ2-2, the V gene TRBV12-3 or TRBV12-4; D not resolved. This CDR3 contains 13 residues. Trimming shortened V by 2 bases and J by 4 bases, and 5 bases separated the two germline ends.

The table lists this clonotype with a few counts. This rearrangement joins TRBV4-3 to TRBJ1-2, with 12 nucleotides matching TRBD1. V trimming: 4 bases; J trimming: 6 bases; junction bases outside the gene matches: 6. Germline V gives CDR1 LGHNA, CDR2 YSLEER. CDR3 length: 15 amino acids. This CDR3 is CASSPGTGGWDGYTF. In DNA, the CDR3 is TGCGCCAGCAGCCCCGGGACAGGGGGCTGGGATGGCTACACCTTC.

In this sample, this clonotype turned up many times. The CDR3 here is CSATERELETQYF. DNA for the CDR3: TGCAGTGCTACGGAGCGGGAGCTGGAGACCCAGTACTTC. The V gene is TRBV20-1, the J gene TRBJ2-5, with TRBD2 identical over 8 bases. Germline loops: CDR1 DFQATT, CDR2 SNEGSKA (reference sequence). The V and J ends lost 4 bases and 5 bases, in that order; junction bases with no gene match: 6. The CDR3 totals 13 residues.

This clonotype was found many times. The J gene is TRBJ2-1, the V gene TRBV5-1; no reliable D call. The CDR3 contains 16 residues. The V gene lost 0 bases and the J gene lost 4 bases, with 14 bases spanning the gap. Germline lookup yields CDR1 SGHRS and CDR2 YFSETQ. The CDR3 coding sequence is TGCGCCAGCAGCTTGGCCTTGCGTGCGAGGTACAATGAGCAGTTCTTC. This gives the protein CASSLALRARYNEQFF. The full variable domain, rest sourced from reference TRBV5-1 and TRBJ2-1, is KAGVTQTPRYLIKTRGQQVTLSCSPISGHRSVSWYQQTPGQGLQFLFEYFSETQRNKGNFPGRFSGRQFSNSRSEMNVSTLELGDSALYLCASSLALRARYNEQFFGPGTRLTVL.

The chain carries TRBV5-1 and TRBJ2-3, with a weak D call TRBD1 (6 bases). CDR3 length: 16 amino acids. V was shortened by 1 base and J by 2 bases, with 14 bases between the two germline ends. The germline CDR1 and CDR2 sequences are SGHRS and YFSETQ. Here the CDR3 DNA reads TGCGCCAGCAGCTTGTTGGGGGCGCCGGACACAGATACGCAGTATTTT. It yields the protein CASSLLGAPDTDTQYF. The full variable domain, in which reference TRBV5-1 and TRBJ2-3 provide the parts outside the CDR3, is KAGVTQTPRYLIKTRGQQVTLSCSPISGHRSVSWYQQTPGQGLQFLFEYFSETQRNKGNFPGRFSGRQFSNSRSEMNVSTLELGDSALYLCASSLLGAPDTDTQYFGPGTRLTVL.

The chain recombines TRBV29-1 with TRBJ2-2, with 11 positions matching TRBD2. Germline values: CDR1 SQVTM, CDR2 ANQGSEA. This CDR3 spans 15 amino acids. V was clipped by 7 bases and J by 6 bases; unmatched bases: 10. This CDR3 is CSGKLAGAPPGELFF. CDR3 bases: TGCAGCGGGAAACTAGCGGGAGCCCCCCCCGGGGAGCTGTTTTTT.